Listed below are T cell receptor beta chains from one sample, sequenced in a study of blood T cells in healthy people across ages. Each CDR3 protein is one row after TCRdb ran MiXCR on the 5' RACE reads. The data hold around 1,600,000 distinct CDR3 sequences, with 40% to 45% observed a single time. Sequenced material: blood. These receptors all come from a woman aged 18-29 years in good health. Each CDR3 is given with its conserved first and last residue. The D gene is left open where the match is weak. Not all rows give a size; the values are once, few, many and, for expanded clones, a class.

clone_size: NA
j_call: TRBJ2-3
d_call: TRBD1
v_call: TRBV28
cdr3_aa: CASSLYGDRFTDTQYF
cdr3_nt: TGTGCCAGCAGTTTATACGGGGACAGGTTCACAGATACGCAGTATTTT

clone_size: NA
j_call: TRBJ1-5
d_call: NA
v_call: TRBV30
cdr3_aa: CAWSSGINNQPQHF
cdr3_nt: TGTGCCTGGAGTAGCGGGATCAACAATCAGCCCCAGCATTTT

clone_size: NA
j_call: TRBJ1-5
d_call: NA
v_call: TRBV28
cdr3_aa: CASKSNQPQHF
cdr3_nt: TGTGCCAGCAAGAGCAATCAGCCCCAGCATTTT

clone_size: NA
j_call: TRBJ2-1
d_call: TRBD1
v_call: TRBV10-3
cdr3_aa: CAISEPGQGAPEQFF
cdr3_nt: TGTGCCATCAGTGAGCCGGGACAGGGGGCGCCTGAGCAGTTCTTC

clone_size: once
j_call: TRBJ2-3
d_call: NA
v_call: TRBV13
cdr3_aa: CASSRNNRGTDTQYF
cdr3_nt: TGTGCCAGCAGCAGGAATAACAGGGGCACAGATACGCAGTATTTT

clone_size: NA
j_call: TRBJ2-1
d_call: TRBD1
v_call: TRBV7-2
cdr3_aa: CASSPNRDSSYNEQFF
cdr3_nt: TGTGCCAGCAGCCCAAATCGGGACAGCTCCTACAATGAGCAGTTCTTC

clone_size: NA
j_call: TRBJ1-5
d_call: TRBD1
v_call: TRBV2
cdr3_aa: CASTLEGAWQPQHF
cdr3_nt: TGTGCCAGCACCCTCGAGGGGGCTTGGCAGCCCCAGCATTTT

clone_size: NA
j_call: TRBJ2-4
d_call: TRBD1
v_call: TRBV7-2
cdr3_aa: CASSLAKTGVAKTIQYF
cdr3_nt: TGTGCCAGCAGCTTAGCGAAGACAGGGGTAGCCAAAACCATTCAGTACTTC

clone_size: few
j_call: TRBJ2-3
d_call: NA
v_call: TRBV7-9
cdr3_aa: CASTPRQSRTDTQYF
cdr3_nt: TGTGCCAGCACGCCGAGACAGTCTCGCACAGATACGCAGTATTTT

clone_size: many
j_call: TRBJ2-2
d_call: NA
v_call: TRBV6-2/TRBV6-3
cdr3_aa: CASSYPMEGAVTGELFF
cdr3_nt: TGTGCCAGCAGTTACCCCATGGAGGGGGCGGTCACCGGGGAGCTGTTTTTT

clone_size: NA
j_call: TRBJ2-7
d_call: TRBD1
v_call: TRBV5-1
cdr3_aa: CASSPQGGQGFIYEQYF
cdr3_nt: TGCGCCAGCAGCCCCCAAGGAGGACAGGGGTTTATCTACGAGCAGTACTTC

clone_size: NA
j_call: TRBJ2-5
d_call: NA
v_call: TRBV3-1
cdr3_aa: CASSHEIGGVQETQYF
cdr3_nt: TGTGCCAGCAGCCACGAGATAGGGGGGGTGCAAGAGACCCAGTACTTC

clone_size: NA
j_call: TRBJ1-2
d_call: NA
v_call: TRBV20-1
cdr3_aa: CSALDGVGYGYTF
cdr3_nt: TGCAGTGCTCTGGACGGAGTTGGCTATGGCTACACCTTC

clone_size: many
j_call: TRBJ2-1
d_call: TRBD2
v_call: TRBV5-1
cdr3_aa: CASRLAGGNEQFF
cdr3_nt: TGCGCCAGCCGACTAGCGGGGGGAAATGAGCAGTTCTTC

clone_size: NA
j_call: TRBJ1-3
d_call: NA
v_call: TRBV12-3/TRBV12-4
cdr3_aa: CASSLGSFSGNTIYF
cdr3_nt: TGTGCCAGCAGTTTAGGATCCTTCTCTGGAAACACCATATATTTT

clone_size: NA
j_call: TRBJ2-5
d_call: NA
v_call: TRBV25-1
cdr3_aa: CASSEFGRQETQYF
cdr3_nt: TGTGCCAGCAGTGAATTCGGCCGACAAGAGACCCAGTACTTC

clone_size: NA
j_call: TRBJ2-3
d_call: TRBD2
v_call: TRBV20-1
cdr3_aa: CSAKELASTDTQYF
cdr3_nt: TGCAGTGCCAAGGAACTAGCGAGCACAGATACGCAGTATTTT

clone_size: NA
j_call: TRBJ2-1
d_call: TRBD2
v_call: TRBV6-5
cdr3_aa: CASSYLGLAGGGNEQFF
cdr3_nt: TGTGCCAGCAGTTACCTCGGACTAGCGGGAGGTGGTAATGAGCAGTTCTTC

clone_size: NA
j_call: TRBJ1-1
d_call: TRBD1
v_call: TRBV20-1
cdr3_aa: CSARGGTGDTEAFF
cdr3_nt: TGCAGTGCTAGAGGTGGGACAGGGGATACTGAAGCTTTCTTT

clone_size: NA
j_call: TRBJ1-1
d_call: NA
v_call: TRBV20-1
cdr3_aa: CSASDGPANTEAFF
cdr3_nt: TGCAGTGCTAGCGATGGGCCAGCGAACACTGAAGCTTTCTTT

clone_size: NA
j_call: TRBJ2-5
d_call: TRBD1
v_call: TRBV24-1
cdr3_aa: CATSDLRGTGLYNEQYF
cdr3_nt: TGTGCCACCAGTGATCTTAGGGGGACAGGACTCTACAATGAGCAGTACTTC

clone_size: few
j_call: TRBJ2-1
d_call: NA
v_call: TRBV6-2/TRBV6-3
cdr3_aa: CASSYPLGYAVPSYNEQFF
cdr3_nt: TGTGCCAGCAGTTACCCTTTAGGGTACGCGGTGCCCTCCTACAATGAGCAGTTCTTC

clone_size: NA
j_call: TRBJ2-3
d_call: TRBD2
v_call: TRBV20-1
cdr3_aa: CSARGLAARDTQYF
cdr3_nt: TGCAGTGCTAGAGGACTAGCGGCCAGAGATACGCAGTATTTT

clone_size: NA
j_call: TRBJ2-1
d_call: NA
v_call: TRBV18
cdr3_aa: CASSPGKTEQFF
cdr3_nt: TGTGCCAGCTCACCAGGGAAAACTGAGCAGTTCTTC

clone_size: NA
j_call: TRBJ2-1
d_call: NA
v_call: TRBV15
cdr3_aa: CATSTDWLEEFF
cdr3_nt: TGTGCCACCAGTACCGACTGGTTAGAGGAGTTCTTC